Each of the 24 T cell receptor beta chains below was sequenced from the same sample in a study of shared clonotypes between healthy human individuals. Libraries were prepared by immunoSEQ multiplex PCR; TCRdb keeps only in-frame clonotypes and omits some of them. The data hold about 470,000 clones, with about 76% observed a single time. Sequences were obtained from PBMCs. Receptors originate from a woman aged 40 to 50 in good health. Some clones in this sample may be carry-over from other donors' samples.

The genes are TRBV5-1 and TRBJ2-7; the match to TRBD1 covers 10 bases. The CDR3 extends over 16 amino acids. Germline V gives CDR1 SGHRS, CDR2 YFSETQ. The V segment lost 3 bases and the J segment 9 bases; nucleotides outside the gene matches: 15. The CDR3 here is CASSSYRDRGVNAQYF. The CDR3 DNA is TGCGCCAGCAGCTCATACCGGGACAGGGGTGTTAACGCGCAGTACTTC.

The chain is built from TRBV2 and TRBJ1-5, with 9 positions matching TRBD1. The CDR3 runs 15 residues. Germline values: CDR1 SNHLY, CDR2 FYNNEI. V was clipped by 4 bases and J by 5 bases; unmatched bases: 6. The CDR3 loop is CASSVSGQGDQPQHF. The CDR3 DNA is TGTGCCAGCAGTGTCTCGGGACAGGGTGATCAGCCCCAGCATTTT.

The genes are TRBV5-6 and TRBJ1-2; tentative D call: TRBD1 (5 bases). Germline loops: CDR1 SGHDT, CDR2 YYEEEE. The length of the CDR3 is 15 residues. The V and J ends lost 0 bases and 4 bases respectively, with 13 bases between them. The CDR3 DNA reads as TGTGCCAGCAGCTTGGTCAGGGAAGGGCCCTATGGCTACACCTTC. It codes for CASSLVREGPYGYTF.

The CDR3 bases are TGCGCCAGCAGCAGCGACAGGGACAATCAGCCCCAGCATTTT. Amino acid sequence: CASSSDRDNQPQHF. The chain recombines TRBV4-3 with TRBJ1-5; 7 bases line up with TRBD1. Germline V lookup: CDR1 LGHNA, CDR2 YSLEER. The CDR3 is 14 residues long. V lost 5 bases to trimming and J lost 3 bases; unmatched junction nucleotides: 4.

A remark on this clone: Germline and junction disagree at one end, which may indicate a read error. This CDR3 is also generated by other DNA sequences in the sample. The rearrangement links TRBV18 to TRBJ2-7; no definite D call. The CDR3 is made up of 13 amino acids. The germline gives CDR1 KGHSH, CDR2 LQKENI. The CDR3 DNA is TGTGCCAGCTCGCCACTGGGTCCCTACGAGCAGTACTTC. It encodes CASSPLGPYEQYF. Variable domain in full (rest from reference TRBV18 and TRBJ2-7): NAGVMQNPRHLVRRRGQEARLRCSPMKGHSHVYWYRQLPEEGLKFMVYLQKENIIDESGMPKERFSAEFPKEGPSILRIQQVVRGDSAAYFCASSPLGPYEQYFGPGTRLTVT.

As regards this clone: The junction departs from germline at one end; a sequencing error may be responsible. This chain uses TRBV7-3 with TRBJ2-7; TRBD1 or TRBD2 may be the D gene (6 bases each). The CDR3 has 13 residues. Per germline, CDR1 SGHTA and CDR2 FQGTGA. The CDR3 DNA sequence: TGTGCCTGCAGCTTATCGGGGGCATACGAGCAGTACTTC. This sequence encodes CACSLSGAYEQYF.

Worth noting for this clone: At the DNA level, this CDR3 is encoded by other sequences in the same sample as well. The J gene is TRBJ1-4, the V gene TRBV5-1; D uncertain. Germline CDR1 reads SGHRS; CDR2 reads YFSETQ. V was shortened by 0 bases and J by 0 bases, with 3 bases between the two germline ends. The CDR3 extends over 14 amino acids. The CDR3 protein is CASSLGTTNEKLFF. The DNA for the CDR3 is TGCGCCAGCAGCTTGGGAACAACTAATGAAAAACTGTTTTTT.

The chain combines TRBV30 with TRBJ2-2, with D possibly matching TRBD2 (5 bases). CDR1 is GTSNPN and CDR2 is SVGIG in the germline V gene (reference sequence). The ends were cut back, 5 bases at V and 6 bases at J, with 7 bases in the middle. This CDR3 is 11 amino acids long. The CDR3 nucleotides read TGTGCCTGGGAGAGGGCCGGGGAGCTGTTTTTT. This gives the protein CAWERAGELFF.

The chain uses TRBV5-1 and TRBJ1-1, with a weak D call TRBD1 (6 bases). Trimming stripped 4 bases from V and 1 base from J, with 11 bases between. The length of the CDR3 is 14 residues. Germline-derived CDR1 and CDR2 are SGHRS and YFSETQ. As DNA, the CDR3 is TGCGCCAGCAGCCACCGGGGGCAGAACACTGAAGCTTTCTTT. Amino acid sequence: CASSHRGQNTEAFF.

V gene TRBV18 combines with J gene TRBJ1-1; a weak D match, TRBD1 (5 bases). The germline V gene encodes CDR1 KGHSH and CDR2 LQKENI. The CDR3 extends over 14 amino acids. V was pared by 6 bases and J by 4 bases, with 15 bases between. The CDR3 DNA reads TGTGCCAGCTCCGTGGGGGAAGGGATCACTGAAGCTTTCTTT. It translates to CASSVGEGITEAFF.

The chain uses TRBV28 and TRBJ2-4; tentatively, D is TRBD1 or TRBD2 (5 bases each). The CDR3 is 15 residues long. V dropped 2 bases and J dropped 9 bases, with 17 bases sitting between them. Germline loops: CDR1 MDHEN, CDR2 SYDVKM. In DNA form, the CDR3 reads TGTGCCAGCAGTTTACGCTCAAGAGGGGTTCGCATTCAGTACTTC. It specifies CASSLRSRGVRIQYF.

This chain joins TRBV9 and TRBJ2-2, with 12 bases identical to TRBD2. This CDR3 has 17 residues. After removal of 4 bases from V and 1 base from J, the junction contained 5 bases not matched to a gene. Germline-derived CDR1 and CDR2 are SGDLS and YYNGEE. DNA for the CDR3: TGTGCCAGCAGCCCTCGGACTAGCGGGATGAACACCGGGGAGCTGTTTTTT. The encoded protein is CASSPRTSGMNTGELFF. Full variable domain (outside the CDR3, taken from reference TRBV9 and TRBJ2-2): DSGVTQTPKHLITATGQRVTLRCSPRSGDLSVYWYQQSLDQGLQFLIQYYNGEERAKGNILERFSAQQFPDLHSELNLSSLELGDSALYFCASSPRTSGMNTGELFFGEGSRLTVL.

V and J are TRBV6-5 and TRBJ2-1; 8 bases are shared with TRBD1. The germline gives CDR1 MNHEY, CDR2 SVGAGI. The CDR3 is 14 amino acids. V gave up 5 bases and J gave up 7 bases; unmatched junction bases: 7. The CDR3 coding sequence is TGTGCCAGCAGTCCCAGGGGGCGCTTAAATGAGCAGTTCTTC. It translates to CASSPRGRLNEQFF.

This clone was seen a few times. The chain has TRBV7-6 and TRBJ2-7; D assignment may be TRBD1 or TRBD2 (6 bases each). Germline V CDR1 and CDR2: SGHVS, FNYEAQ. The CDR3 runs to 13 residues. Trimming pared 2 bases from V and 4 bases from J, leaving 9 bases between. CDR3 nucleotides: TGTGCCAGCAGCTTAAGGGGGGAATACGAGCAGTACTTC. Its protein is CASSLRGEYEQYF. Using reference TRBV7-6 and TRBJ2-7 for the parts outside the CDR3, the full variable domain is GAGVSQSPRYKVTKRGQDVALRCDPISGHVSLYWYRQALGQGPEFLTYFNYEAQQDKSGLPNDRFSAERPEGSISTLTIQRTEQRDSAMYRCASSLRGEYEQYFGPGTRLTVT.

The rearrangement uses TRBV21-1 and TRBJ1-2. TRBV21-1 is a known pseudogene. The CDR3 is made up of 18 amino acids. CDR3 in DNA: TGTGCCAGCGCCCAACGGTTGTCGTATGGTATTATCGAGTATGGCTACACCTTC. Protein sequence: CASAQRLSYGIIEYGYTF.

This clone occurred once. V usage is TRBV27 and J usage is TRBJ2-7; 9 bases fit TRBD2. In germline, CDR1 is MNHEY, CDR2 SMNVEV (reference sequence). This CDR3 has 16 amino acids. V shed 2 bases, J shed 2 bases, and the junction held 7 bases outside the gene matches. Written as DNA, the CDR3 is TGTGCCAGCAGTTTAGTTAGCGGGAGAGCAACCTACGAGCAGTACTTC. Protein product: CASSLVSGRATYEQYF.

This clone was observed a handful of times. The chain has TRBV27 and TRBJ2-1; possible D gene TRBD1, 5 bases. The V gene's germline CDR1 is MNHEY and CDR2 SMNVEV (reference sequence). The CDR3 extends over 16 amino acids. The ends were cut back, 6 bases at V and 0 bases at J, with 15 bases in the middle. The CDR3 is CASRRQPLYSYNEQFF. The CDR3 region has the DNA TGTGCCAGCAGGAGACAGCCCCTCTACTCCTACAATGAGCAGTTCTTC.

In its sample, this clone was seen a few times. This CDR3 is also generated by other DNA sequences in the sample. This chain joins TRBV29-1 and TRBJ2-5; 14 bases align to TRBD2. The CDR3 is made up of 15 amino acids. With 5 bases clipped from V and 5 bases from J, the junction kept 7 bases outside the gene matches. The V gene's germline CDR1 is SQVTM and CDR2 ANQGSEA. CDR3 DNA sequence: TGCAGCGTTACCGGGACTAGCGGGAGTGGGGAGACCCAGTACTTC. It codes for CSVTGTSGSGETQYF.

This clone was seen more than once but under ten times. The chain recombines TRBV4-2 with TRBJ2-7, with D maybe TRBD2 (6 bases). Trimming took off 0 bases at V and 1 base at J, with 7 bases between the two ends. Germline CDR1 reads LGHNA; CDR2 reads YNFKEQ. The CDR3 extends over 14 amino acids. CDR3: CASSQERGSYEQYF. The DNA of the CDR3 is TGTGCCAGCAGCCAAGAGCGGGGTTCCTACGAGCAGTACTTC.

The CDR3: CASSEPRRVGGIYNEQFF. The CDR3 coding sequence is TGTGCCAGTAGTGAACCCCGCCGAGTTGGGGGGATTTACAATGAGCAGTTCTTC. The V and J genes are TRBV19 and TRBJ2-1; TRBD2 might be the D (6 bases). This CDR3 is 18 amino acids long. Trimming removed 5 bases at V and 4 bases at J, with 24 bases between. The germline CDR1 and CDR2 sequences are LNHDA and SQIVND (reference sequence).

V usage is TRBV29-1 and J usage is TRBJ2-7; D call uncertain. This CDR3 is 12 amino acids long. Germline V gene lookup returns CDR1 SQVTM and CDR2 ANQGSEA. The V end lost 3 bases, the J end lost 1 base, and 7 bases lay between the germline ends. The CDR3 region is CSVEDGSYEQYF. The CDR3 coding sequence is TGCAGCGTTGAGGACGGATCCTACGAGCAGTACTTC.

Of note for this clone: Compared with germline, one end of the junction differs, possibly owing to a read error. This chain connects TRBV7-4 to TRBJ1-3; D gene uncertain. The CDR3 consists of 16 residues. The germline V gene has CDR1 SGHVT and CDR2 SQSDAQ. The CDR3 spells CASSPAPGSSRNTIYF. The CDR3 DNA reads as TGTGCCAGCAGCCCCGCCCCCGGGTCCTCTAGAAACACCATATATTTT. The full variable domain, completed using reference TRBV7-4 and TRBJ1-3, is GAGVSQSPRYKVAKRGRDVALRCDSISGHVTLYWYRQTLGQGSEVLTYSQSDAQRDKSGRPSGRFSAERPERSVSTLKIQRTEQGDSAVYLCASSPAPGSSRNTIYFGEGSWLTVV.

The CDR3: CASNPLAGGYTGELFF. Here the CDR3 DNA reads TGTGCCAGCAACCCACTAGCGGGAGGGTACACCGGGGAGCTGTTTTTT. The V gene is TRBV28, the J gene TRBJ2-2; 13 nucleotides match TRBD2. The V segment lost 7 bases and the J segment 3 bases; nucleotides outside the gene matches: 5. The CDR3 is 16 residues long. CDR1 is MDHEN, CDR2 SYDVKM, per germline.

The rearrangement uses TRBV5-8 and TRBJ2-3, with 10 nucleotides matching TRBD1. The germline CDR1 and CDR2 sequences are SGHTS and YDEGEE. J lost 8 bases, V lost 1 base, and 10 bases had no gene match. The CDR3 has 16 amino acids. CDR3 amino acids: CASSLRTGGRWGTQYF. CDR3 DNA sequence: TGTGCCAGCAGCTTGAGGACAGGGGGTCGTTGGGGTACGCAGTATTTT.